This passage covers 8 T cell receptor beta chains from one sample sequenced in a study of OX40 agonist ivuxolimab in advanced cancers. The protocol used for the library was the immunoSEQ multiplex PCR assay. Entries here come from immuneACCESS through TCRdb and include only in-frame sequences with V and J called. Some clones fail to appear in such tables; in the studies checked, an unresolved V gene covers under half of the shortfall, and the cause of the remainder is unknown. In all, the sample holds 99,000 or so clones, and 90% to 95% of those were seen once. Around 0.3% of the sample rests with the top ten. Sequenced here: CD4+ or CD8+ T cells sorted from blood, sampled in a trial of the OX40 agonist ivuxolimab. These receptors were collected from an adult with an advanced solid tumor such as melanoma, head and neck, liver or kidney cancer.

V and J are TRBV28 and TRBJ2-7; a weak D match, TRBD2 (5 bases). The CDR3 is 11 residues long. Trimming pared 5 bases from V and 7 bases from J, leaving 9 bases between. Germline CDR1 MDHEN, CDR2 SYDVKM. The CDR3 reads CASSTTGEQYF. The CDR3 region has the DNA TGTGCCAGCAGTACGACGGGAGAGCAGTACTTC. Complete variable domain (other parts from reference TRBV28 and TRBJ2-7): DVKVTQSSRYLVKRTGEKVFLECVQDMDHENMFWYRQDPGLGLRLIYFSYDVKMKEKGDIPEGYSVSREKKERFSLILESASTNQTSMYLCASSTTGEQYFGPGTRLTVT.

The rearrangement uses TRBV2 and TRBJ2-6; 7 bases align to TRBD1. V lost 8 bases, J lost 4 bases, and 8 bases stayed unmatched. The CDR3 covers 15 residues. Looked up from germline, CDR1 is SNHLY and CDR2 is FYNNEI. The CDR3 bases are TGTGCCAGCCTGACAGGGCGGAGAGGGGCCAACGTCCTGACTTTC. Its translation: CASLTGRRGANVLTF.

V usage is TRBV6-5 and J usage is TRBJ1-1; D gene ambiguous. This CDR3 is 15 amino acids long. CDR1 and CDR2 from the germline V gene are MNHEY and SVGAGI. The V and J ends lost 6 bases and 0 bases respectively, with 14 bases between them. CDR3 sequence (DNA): TGTGCCAGCAGCTCCTGGACGGAAATGAACACTGAAGCTTTCTTT. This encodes CASSSWTEMNTEAFF.

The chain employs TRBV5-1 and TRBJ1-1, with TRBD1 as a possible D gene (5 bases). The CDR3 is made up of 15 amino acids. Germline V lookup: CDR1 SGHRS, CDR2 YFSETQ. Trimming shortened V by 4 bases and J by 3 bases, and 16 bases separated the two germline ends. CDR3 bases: TGCGCCAGCAGCCGGGGAGGGGCTAGTGACACTGAAGCTTTCTTT. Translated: CASSRGGASDTEAFF.

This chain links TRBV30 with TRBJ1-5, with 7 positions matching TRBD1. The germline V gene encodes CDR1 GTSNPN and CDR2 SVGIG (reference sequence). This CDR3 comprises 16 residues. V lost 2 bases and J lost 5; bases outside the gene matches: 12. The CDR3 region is CAWSPPRTGWDQPQHF. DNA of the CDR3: TGTGCCTGGAGTCCTCCGCGGACAGGATGGGATCAGCCCCAGCATTTT.

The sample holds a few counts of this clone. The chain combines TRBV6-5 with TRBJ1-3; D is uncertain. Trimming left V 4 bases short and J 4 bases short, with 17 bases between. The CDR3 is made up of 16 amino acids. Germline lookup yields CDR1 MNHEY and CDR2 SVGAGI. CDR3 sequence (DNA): TGTGCCAGCAGTTCACACAGTTCTTTCGAGGGAAACACCATATATTTT. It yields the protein CASSSHSSFEGNTIYF.

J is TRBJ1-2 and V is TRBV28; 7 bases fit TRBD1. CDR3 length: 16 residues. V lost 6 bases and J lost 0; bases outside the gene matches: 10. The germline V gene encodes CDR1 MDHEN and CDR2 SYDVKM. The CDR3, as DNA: TGTGCCAGCAGACCATCTGGGACAGCTCCTAACTATGGCTACACCTTC. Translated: CASRPSGTAPNYGYTF.

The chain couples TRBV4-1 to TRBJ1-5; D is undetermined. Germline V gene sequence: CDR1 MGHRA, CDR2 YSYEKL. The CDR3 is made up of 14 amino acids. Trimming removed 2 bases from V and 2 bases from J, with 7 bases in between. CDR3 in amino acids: CASSQRAGNQPQHF. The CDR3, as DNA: TGCGCCAGCAGCCAAAGAGCAGGCAATCAGCCCCAGCATTTT.